The count of the clone carrying this T cell receptor (beta chain) is one. Germline V lookup: CDR1 SQVTM, CDR2 ANQGSEA. V was trimmed by 6 bases and J by 7 bases, leaving 22 bases between them. The CDR3 runs 15 residues. The entry originates in a study of blood T cell repertoires in COVID-19. For the study at large: The analysed material was cDNA or gDNA that came from T cells, B-cell-depleted T cells, or PBMCs.

Data came from immunoSEQ multiplex PCR; TCRdb stores just in-frame clones and leaves some out. Among about 69,000 clones, around 89% were seen once, and the ten largest hold about 4.9%. Sequenced material: peripheral blood. The sequence came from a man in his fifties with acute or convalescent COVID-19. The chain carries TRBV29-1 and TRBJ2-1; D is possibly TRBD1 (6 bases). The CDR3 DNA is TGCAGCGTGCTAAAGGGCCAGGGGCGTGGTAATGAGCAGTTCTTC. Translating it yields CSVLKGQGRGNEQFF.